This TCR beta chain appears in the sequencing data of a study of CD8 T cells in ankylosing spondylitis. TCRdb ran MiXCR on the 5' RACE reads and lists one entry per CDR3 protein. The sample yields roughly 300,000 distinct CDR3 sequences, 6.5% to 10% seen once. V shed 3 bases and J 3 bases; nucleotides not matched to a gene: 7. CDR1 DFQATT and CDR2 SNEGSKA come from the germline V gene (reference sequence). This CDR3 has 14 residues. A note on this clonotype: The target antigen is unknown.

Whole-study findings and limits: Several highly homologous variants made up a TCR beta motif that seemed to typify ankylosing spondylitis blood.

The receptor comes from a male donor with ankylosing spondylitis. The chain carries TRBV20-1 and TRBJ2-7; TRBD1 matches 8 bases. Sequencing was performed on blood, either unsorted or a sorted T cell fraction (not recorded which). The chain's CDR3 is CSASDRGALYEQYF. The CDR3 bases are TGCAGTGCTAGTGACAGGGGCGCTCTCTACGAGCAGTACTTC.